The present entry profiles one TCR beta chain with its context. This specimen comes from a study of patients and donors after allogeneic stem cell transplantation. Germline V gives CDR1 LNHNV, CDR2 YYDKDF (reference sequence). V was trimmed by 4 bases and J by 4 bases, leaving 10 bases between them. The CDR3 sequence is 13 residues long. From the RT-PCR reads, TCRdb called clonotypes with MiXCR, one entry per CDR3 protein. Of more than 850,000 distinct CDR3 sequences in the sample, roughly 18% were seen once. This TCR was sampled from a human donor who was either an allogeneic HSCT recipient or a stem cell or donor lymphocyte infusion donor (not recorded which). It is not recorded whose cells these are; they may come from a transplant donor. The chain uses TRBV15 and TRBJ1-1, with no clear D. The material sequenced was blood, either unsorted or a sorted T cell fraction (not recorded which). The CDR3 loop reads CATSTPRVTEAFF. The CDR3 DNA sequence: TGTGCCACCAGCACTCCCCGAGTCACTGAAGCTTTCTTT.